This T cell receptor (beta chain) was documented in a study of T-cell memory formation after mild COVID-19. On the study more broadly: Clustering of TCRs was largely donor specific. Study-wide points: The pre-infection memory compartment contained some responding clones, suggesting cross-reactive memory joined. Day 15 to 85 contractors were CD4/CD8 balanced; later expanders leaned CD4+.

This clonotype was detected only a few times. Its target is not known. Trimming stripped 1 base from V and 4 bases from J, with 15 bases between. Germline V lookup: CDR1 SGHKS, CDR2 YYEKEE (reference sequence). The CDR3 consists of 16 residues. TCRalpha and TCRbeta libraries used 5'RACE with constant-segment primers and UMIs. TCRdb re-called the 5' RACE reads through MiXCR, storing one row per CDR3 protein. The sample lists 110,000 to 150,000 distinct CDR3 sequences, more than 13% occurring once. Material for sequencing was PBMCs or a T cell subset sorted from them (not recorded which). This chain links TRBV5-5 with TRBJ2-1; the D gene could be TRBD1 or TRBD2 (5 bases each). The sequence was collected from an adult woman who had mild COVID-19 (a few samples of this study predate the infection). Cell type and time point are not known. The CDR3 region has the DNA TGTGCCAGCAGCTTGTCGGGGCAGGGAAATTACAATGAGCAGTTCTTC. It yields the protein CASSLSGQGNYNEQFF.